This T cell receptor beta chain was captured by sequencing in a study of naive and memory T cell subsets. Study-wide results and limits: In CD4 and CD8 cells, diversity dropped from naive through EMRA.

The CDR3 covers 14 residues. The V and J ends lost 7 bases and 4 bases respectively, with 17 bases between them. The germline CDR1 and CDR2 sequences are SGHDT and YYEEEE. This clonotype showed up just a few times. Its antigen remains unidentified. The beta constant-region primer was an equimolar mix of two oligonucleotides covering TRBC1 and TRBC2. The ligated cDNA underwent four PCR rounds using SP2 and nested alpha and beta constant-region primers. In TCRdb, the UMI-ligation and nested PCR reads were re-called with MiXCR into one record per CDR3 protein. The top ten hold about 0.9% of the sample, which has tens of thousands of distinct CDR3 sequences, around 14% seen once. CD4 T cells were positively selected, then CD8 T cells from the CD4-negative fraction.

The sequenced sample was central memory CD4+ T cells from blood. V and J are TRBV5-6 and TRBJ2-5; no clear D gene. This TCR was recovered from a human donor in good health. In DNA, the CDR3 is TGTGCCAGCCGACCTCAATGGAGATTAGAGACCCAGTACTTC. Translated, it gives CASRPQWRLETQYF.